Each of the 27 T cell receptor beta chains below was sequenced from the same sample in a study of blood T cell repertoires in COVID-19. Generated by immunoSEQ multiplex PCR, the TCRdb table keeps only in-frame clones and is missing some. The sample comprises about 140,000 clones, around 83% of which are singletons, and roughly 1.6% rests with the top ten. Sequenced: peripheral blood. The source is a human donor in a cohort sampled during active COVID-19.

The rearrangement links TRBV5-1 to TRBJ1-2; D remains unclear. The V and J ends lost 0 bases and 8 bases respectively, with 8 bases between them. The CDR3 runs to 12 residues. Germline V gives CDR1 SGHRS, CDR2 YFSETQ. DNA of the CDR3: TGCGCCAGCAGCTTGGGAGGGTTAGGCTACACCTTC. Amino acid sequence: CASSLGGLGYTF.

This clone came up once. The CDR3 sequence: CASSSLLRADTQYF. CDR3 DNA sequence: TGTGCCAGCAGCTCCCTCCTACGAGCAGATACGCAGTATTTT. The rearrangement uses TRBV5-4 and TRBJ2-3; D gene uncertain. CDR1 is SGHNT, CDR2 YYREEE, per germline (reference sequence). V dropped 3 bases and J dropped 4 bases, with 12 bases sitting between them. The CDR3 runs 14 residues.

The chain has TRBV10-3 and TRBJ1-2; D is undetermined. The germline gives CDR1 ENHRY, CDR2 SYGVKD. CDR3 size: 13 residues. V dropped 6 bases and J dropped 0 bases, with 8 bases sitting between them. CDR3 coding DNA: TGTGCCATCAGCACAGAAACTAACTATGGCTACACCTTC. This codes for CAISTETNYGYTF.

The V call is TRBV7-2, the J call TRBJ2-7; 9 bases line up with TRBD1. Germline values: CDR1 SGHTA, CDR2 FQGNSA. The CDR3 is 15 amino acids. V was clipped by 4 bases and J by 4 bases; unmatched bases: 8. CDR3: CASSSQTGQGYEQYF. CDR3 coding DNA: TGTGCCAGCAGCTCGCAGACAGGACAGGGGTACGAGCAGTACTTC.

The chain combines TRBV7-9 with TRBJ2-3, with D unresolved. Trimming removed 5 bases at V and 2 bases at J, with 17 bases between. Germline CDR1 is SEHNR and CDR2 is FQNEAQ (reference sequence). The CDR3 runs 16 residues. The DNA for the CDR3 is TGTGCCAGCAGCCCCTTTTCCCGCGAGCTCACAGATACGCAGTATTTT. This gives the protein CASSPFSRELTDTQYF. Together with reference TRBV7-9 and TRBJ2-3, the CDR3 gives the full variable domain: DTGVSQNPRHKITKRGQNVTFRCDPISEHNRLYWYRQTLGQGPEFLTYFQNEAQLEKSRLLSDRFSAERPKGSFSTLEIQRTEQGDSAMYLCASSPFSRELTDTQYFGPGTRLTVL.

This chain uses TRBV5-1 with TRBJ2-7; possibly TRBD2 for D (5 bases). This CDR3 region has 14 residues. In germline, CDR1 is SGHRS, CDR2 YFSETQ. The V and J ends lost 0 bases and 6 bases respectively, with 13 bases between them. The CDR3 region has the DNA TGCGCCAGCAGCTTGGGAGGAGGCCTGGGCGAGCAGTACTTC. Protein product: CASSLGGGLGEQYF. Variable domain in full (rest from reference TRBV5-1 and TRBJ2-7): KAGVTQTPRYLIKTRGQQVTLSCSPISGHRSVSWYQQTPGQGLQFLFEYFSETQRNKGNFPGRFSGRQFSNSRSEMNVSTLELGDSALYLCASSLGGGLGEQYFGPGTRLTVT.

The V gene is TRBV11-1, the J gene TRBJ2-1; D is perhaps TRBD1 (5 bases). The germline gives CDR1 SGHAT, CDR2 FQDESV (reference sequence). This CDR3 is built from 13 residues. The ends were cut back, 5 bases at V and 9 bases at J, with 14 bases in the middle. The CDR3 spells CASSQAREGEQFF. In nucleotides, the CDR3 is TGTGCCAGCAGCCAGGCCAGGGAAGGTGAGCAGTTCTTC. Drawing the rest from reference TRBV11-1 and TRBJ2-1, the complete variable domain is EAEVAQSPRYKITEKSQAVAFWCDPISGHATLYWYRQILGQGPELLVQFQDESVVDDSQLPKDRFSAERLKGVDSTLKIQPAELGDSAMYLCASSQAREGEQFFGPGTRLTVL.

The J gene is TRBJ2-1, the V gene TRBV6-5; the match to TRBD2 covers 8 bases. The CDR3 is made up of 14 amino acids. Germline V CDR1 and CDR2: MNHEY, SVGAGI. Trimming cost V 5 bases and J 7 bases; bases outside gene matches: 7. CDR3 nucleotides: TGTGCCAGCAGTCCCCGACTAGCGCGGAATGAGCAGTTCTTC. It codes for CASSPRLARNEQFF.

J is TRBJ1-2 and V is TRBV6-1; D unclear. The ends were cut back, 2 bases at V and 8 bases at J, with 18 bases in the middle. The germline V gene encodes CDR1 MNHNS and CDR2 SASEGT. This CDR3 is 15 amino acids long. CDR3: CASSEYRTDSGGYTF. Here the CDR3 DNA reads TGTGCCAGCAGTGAATATAGGACGGACTCCGGGGGCTACACCTTC.

This chain joins TRBV6-5 and TRBJ1-4; 11 nucleotides line up with TRBD1. The CDR3 length is 15 residues. The V segment lost 6 bases and the J segment 7 bases; nucleotides outside the gene matches: 7. Per the germline V gene, CDR1 is MNHEY and CDR2 is SVGAGI. The DNA for the CDR3 is TGTGCCAGCAGAACGGACAGGGGGCAAGTTGAAAAACTGTTTTTT. It yields the protein CASRTDRGQVEKLFF.

In this sample, this clone turned up once. The rearrangement links TRBV28 to TRBJ1-2; D gene uncertain. The V gene's germline CDR1 is MDHEN and CDR2 SYDVKM. The CDR3 extends over 11 amino acids. The ends were cut back, 7 bases at V and 4 bases at J, with 7 bases in the middle. The CDR3 spells CASTQLYGYTF. As DNA, the CDR3 is TGTGCCAGCACTCAACTCTATGGCTACACCTTC.

The V call is TRBV18, the J call TRBJ1-2; the D is unclear. This CDR3 is 14 amino acids long. The V end lost 3 bases, the J end lost 8 bases, and 16 bases lay between the germline ends. Germline CDR1 KGHSH, CDR2 LQKENI. The CDR3 nucleotides are TGTGCCAGCTCACCCGGCGTTAGCTTTAACGGCTACACCTTC. Its translation is CASSPGVSFNGYTF.

DNA of the CDR3: TGTGCCAGCAGTTTATATACTAGCGGGAACAATGAGCAGTTCTTC. Its protein is CASSLYTSGNNEQFF. The rearrangement uses TRBV28 and TRBJ2-1, with 10 bases that match TRBD2. The CDR3 contains 15 residues. The V segment lost 1 base and the J segment 5 bases; nucleotides outside the gene matches: 2. Germline V gene lookup returns CDR1 MDHEN and CDR2 SYDVKM.

The J gene is TRBJ2-6, the V gene TRBV27; 9 nucleotides agree with TRBD2. This CDR3 is built from 20 residues. Germline assignment: CDR1 MNHEY and CDR2 SMNVEV (reference sequence). V lost 6 bases to trimming and J lost 0 bases; unmatched junction nucleotides: 15. The CDR3 spells CASSLMARLAVISGANVLTF. CDR3 bases: TGTGCCAGCAGCCTTATGGCGAGACTAGCGGTAATCTCTGGGGCCAACGTCCTGACTTTC.

This chain connects TRBV18 to TRBJ2-2; D might be TRBD1 (6 bases). In germline, CDR1 is KGHSH, CDR2 LQKENI. There are 13 residues in the CDR3. Trimming cost V 5 bases and J 4 bases, with 8 bases left between them. This CDR3 is CASSKTGTGELFF. CDR3 DNA sequence: TGTGCCAGCTCAAAGACAGGCACCGGGGAGCTGTTTTTT.

The chain couples TRBV5-1 to TRBJ2-1, with 8 nucleotides matching TRBD2. This CDR3 comprises 15 residues. CDR1 and CDR2 (germline): SGHRS, YFSETQ. Trimming removed 4 bases from V and 7 bases from J; junction bases left unmatched: 10. CDR3 sequence reads: CASSLWTSRGNEQFF. The DNA for the CDR3 is TGCGCCAGCAGCCTCTGGACTAGCCGGGGAAATGAGCAGTTCTTC. The whole variable domain, filled in from reference TRBV5-1 and TRBJ2-1, reads KAGVTQTPRYLIKTRGQQVTLSCSPISGHRSVSWYQQTPGQGLQFLFEYFSETQRNKGNFPGRFSGRQFSNSRSEMNVSTLELGDSALYLCASSLWTSRGNEQFFGPGTRLTVL.

The chain recombines TRBV24-1 with TRBJ1-5; 9 bases fit TRBD1. This CDR3 has 16 residues. CDR1 is KGHDR and CDR2 is SFDVKD in the germline V gene. With 5 bases clipped from V and 7 bases from J, the junction kept 11 bases outside the gene matches. In DNA form, the CDR3 reads TGTGCCACCAGTGCCAAGGACAGGGGAGGCGGGCAGCCCCAGCATTTT. Residues: CATSAKDRGGGQPQHF.

The chain combines TRBV12-3 or TRBV12-4 with TRBJ2-3; TRBD2 agrees at 7 bases. Trimming cost V 7 bases and J 2 bases; bases outside gene matches: 3. This CDR3 has 13 residues. The CDR3 sequence is CASNGLDTDTQYF. The CDR3 DNA reads TGTGCCAGCAACGGACTAGACACAGATACGCAGTATTTT.

The chain combines TRBV5-6 with TRBJ2-1; a possible D gene is TRBD1 (6 bases). CDR1 and CDR2 (germline): SGHDT, YYEEEE. The CDR3 runs to 17 residues. Trimming left V 0 bases short and J 4 bases short, with 17 bases between. The CDR3 region is CASSLEKWGTTYNEQFF. The CDR3 DNA is TGTGCCAGCAGCTTGGAAAAGTGGGGGACAACTTACAATGAGCAGTTCTTC.

In this sample, this clone turned up once. The chain links TRBV28 to TRBJ2-5, with D tentatively TRBD1 (6 bases). The germline V and J ends were trimmed by 3 bases and 3 bases, with 11 bases remaining between them. Germline assignment: CDR1 MDHEN and CDR2 SYDVKM. This CDR3 region has 14 residues. The CDR3, as DNA: TGTGCCAGCAGTTTCGGCCAGGGGAAAGAGACCCAGTACTTC. Its translation: CASSFGQGKETQYF.

This chain connects TRBV29-1 to TRBJ2-2; TRBD2 agrees at 12 bases. The J segment lost 1 base and the V segment lost 1 base, leaving 1 base of the junction unmatched. The germline V gene has CDR1 SQVTM and CDR2 ANQGSEA. The CDR3 runs to 16 residues. CDR3 in amino acids: CSVEASGRVNTGELFF. The CDR3 nucleotides are TGCAGCGTTGAAGCTAGCGGGAGGGTGAACACCGGGGAGCTGTTTTTT.

V and J are TRBV19 and TRBJ2-3; 10 bases match TRBD2. Germline-derived CDR1 and CDR2 are LNHDA and SQIVND (reference sequence). The CDR3 sequence is 14 residues long. Trimming removed 7 bases from V and 7 bases from J; junction bases left unmatched: 8. The CDR3 here is CASKKREGHNTQYF. In DNA, the CDR3 is TGTGCCAGTAAGAAGCGGGAGGGCCATAATACGCAGTATTTT. The full variable domain, with the rest looked up from reference TRBV19 and TRBJ2-3, is DGGITQSPKYLFRKEGQNVTLSCEQNLNHDAMYWYRQDPGQGLRLIYYSQIVNDFQKGDIAEGYSVSREKKESFPLTVTSAQKNPTAFYLCASKKREGHNTQYFGPGTRLTVL.

The chain carries TRBV19 and TRBJ2-1; TRBD2 agrees at 13 bases. Germline CDR1 is LNHDA and CDR2 is SQIVND (reference sequence). The CDR3 has 17 residues. The V segment lost 3 bases and the J segment 8 bases; nucleotides outside the gene matches: 10. The chain's CDR3 is CASSISPGLAGKDEQFF. CDR3 coding DNA: TGTGCCAGTAGTATTTCCCCGGGACTAGCGGGAAAGGATGAGCAGTTCTTC.

The chain is built from TRBV18 and TRBJ2-5; 14 positions agree with TRBD2. Germline CDR1 and CDR2: KGHSH and LQKENI. J lost 6 bases, V lost 1 base, and 10 bases had no gene match. The CDR3 runs to 18 residues. CDR3 in amino acids: CASSPRPPGTSGSQTQYF. The CDR3 DNA sequence: TGTGCCAGCTCACCACGACCGCCCGGGACTAGCGGGAGTCAGACCCAGTACTTC.

In this sample, this clone turned up once. This chain connects TRBV28 to TRBJ2-7; 7 bases line up with TRBD2. Germline V lookup: CDR1 MDHEN, CDR2 SYDVKM. V lost 5 bases to trimming and J lost 2 bases; unmatched junction nucleotides: 6. The CDR3 length is 14 residues. CDR3 residues: CASSGGGEAYEQYF. DNA of the CDR3: TGTGCCAGCAGTGGGGGGGGAGAGGCCTACGAGCAGTACTTC.

The chain carries TRBV6-6 and TRBJ1-3; D is uncertain. Deletions cut 2 bases from V and 3 bases from J, with 14 bases between. Germline CDR1 is MNHNY and CDR2 is SVGAGI (reference sequence). The CDR3 totals 16 residues. CDR3: CASSYPRGRVGNTIYF. The CDR3 DNA reads as TGTGCCAGCAGTTACCCCCGGGGAAGGGTTGGAAACACCATATATTTT.

The chain couples TRBV7-2 to TRBJ2-3; TRBD2 aligns across 7 bases. CDR1 is SGHTA, CDR2 FQGNSA, per germline. The CDR3 contains 15 residues. Trimming cost V 4 bases and J 2 bases; bases outside gene matches: 6. CDR3 in DNA: TGTGCCAGCAGCTCACAACTAGCGCTCACAGATACGCAGTATTTT. It specifies CASSSQLALTDTQYF.